This T cell receptor beta chain was identified in a study of cytomegalovirus exposure and HLA in healthy donors. Whole-study results and caveats: Follow-up analysis found HLA locus-dependent TCR association rates, highest for DRB1 and lowest for HLA-C.

The germline gives CDR1 SGHRS, CDR2 YFSETQ. Trimming removed 4 bases from V and 0 bases from J; junction bases left unmatched: 5. This CDR3 is built from 17 residues. PCR involved 60 Vbeta and 13 Jbeta primers. Sequencing was performed with immunoSEQ multiplex PCR; in TCRdb, only in-frame clones are kept and a portion is missing. The sample records some 130,000 clones, roughly 65% being singletons. Remarks on this clone: The antigen remains unidentified.

The clonotype comes from a man aged 35 to 55 in good health and CMV-seropositive. V gene TRBV5-1 combines with J gene TRBJ2-1; 12 bases align to TRBD2. The sequenced sample was PBMCs. CDR3 in amino acids: CASSRLAGANSYNEQFF. The CDR3 coding sequence is TGCGCCAGCAGCAGACTAGCGGGAGCGAACTCCTACAATGAGCAGTTCTTC.